This T cell receptor beta chain was identified during a study of cytomegalovirus exposure and HLA in healthy donors. Generated by immunoSEQ multiplex PCR, the TCRdb table keeps only in-frame clones and is missing some. The sample has 150,000 to 200,000 clones; around 88% are singletons. Germline V gene data show CDR1 as LNHDA and CDR2 as SQIVND (reference sequence). This CDR3 has 17 residues. Trimming cost V 4 bases and J 3 bases; bases outside gene matches: 11. The gene calls are TRBV19 and TRBJ1-2; 10 nucleotides line up with TRBD1. Specimen: PBMCs. The TCR sequence derives from a woman between 18 and 30 years old in good health and CMV-seronegative. The CDR3 region is CASSTAPDRGPYYGYTF. The CDR3 nucleotides are TGTGCCAGTAGTACTGCCCCCGACAGGGGGCCCTACTATGGCTACACCTTC.